The present T cell receptor beta chain was sequenced within a study of PD-1 blockade in classical Hodgkin lymphoma. Study-wide points: Those achieving complete response showed baseline diversity like newly diagnosed patients.

Libraries were prepared by immunoSEQ multiplex PCR; TCRdb keeps only in-frame clonotypes and omits some of them. The sample contains about 51,000 clones, 80% of which appear only once. Note on this clone: Antigen specificity is unknown.

Trimming removed 6 bases from V and 0 bases from J; junction bases left unmatched: 5. Germline assignment: CDR1 WSHSY and CDR2 SAAADI. This CDR3 spans 15 amino acids. Time point defined: cycle 4 day 1 (C4D1), after six to seven weeks of nivolumab. There was relapse after autologous stem cell transplantation in every patient, and there was variation in brentuximab vedotin exposure. The V and J genes are TRBV10-2 and TRBJ2-3; 8 nucleotides agree with TRBD1. This sequence originates from a human donor with classical Hodgkin lymphoma. The sequences come from peripheral blood mononuclear cells (PBMCs), collected before the fourth cycle of nivolumab. The CDR3 sequence is CASSQDRVSTDTQYF. CDR3 coding DNA: TGCGCCAGCAGCCAGGACAGGGTTAGCACAGATACGCAGTATTTT.